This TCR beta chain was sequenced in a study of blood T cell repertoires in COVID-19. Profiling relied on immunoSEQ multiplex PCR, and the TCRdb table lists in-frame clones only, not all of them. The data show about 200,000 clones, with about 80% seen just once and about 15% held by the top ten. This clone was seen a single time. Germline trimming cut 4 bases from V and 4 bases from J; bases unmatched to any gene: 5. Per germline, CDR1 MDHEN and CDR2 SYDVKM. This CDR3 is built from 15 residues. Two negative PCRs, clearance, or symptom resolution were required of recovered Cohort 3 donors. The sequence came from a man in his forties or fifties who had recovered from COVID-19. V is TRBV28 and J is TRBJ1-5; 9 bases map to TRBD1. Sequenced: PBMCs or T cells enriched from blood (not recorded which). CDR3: CASSYTGGANQPQHF. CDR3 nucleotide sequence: TGTGCCAGCAGTTACACAGGGGGCGCGAATCAGCCCCAGCATTTT.